Each of the 13 T cell receptor beta chains below was sequenced from the same sample in a study of cytomegalovirus exposure and HLA in healthy donors. It was with 60 Vbeta and 13 Jbeta primers that the PCR ran. Produced via immunoSEQ multiplex PCR; TCRdb's table is partial and in-frame only. The repertoire holds roughly 260,000 clones, with 70% to 90% as singletons. Sequenced: PBMCs. The receptors stem from a middle-aged woman in good health and CMV-seropositive.

This clone was seen only once. The chain has TRBV15 and TRBJ2-3; 10 bases are a match to TRBD2. J lost 1 base, V lost 1 base, and 2 bases had no gene match. CDR3 length: 16 residues. Germline V gene lookup returns CDR1 LNHNV and CDR2 YYDKDF (reference sequence). The CDR3 region is CATSRVAGGRTDTQYF. The CDR3 DNA sequence: TGTGCCACCAGCAGAGTAGCGGGAGGCCGCACAGATACGCAGTATTTT.

This clone was observed a handful of times. This chain joins TRBV16 and TRBJ1-1; 10 bases match TRBD1. CDR1 and CDR2 (germline): KGHSY, FQNENV. Unmatched junction bases numbered 6, after V lost 4 bases and J lost 4 bases. The CDR3 length is 15 residues. The CDR3 loop reads CASSPRDRGLTEAFF. CDR3 coding DNA: TGTGCCAGCAGCCCAAGGGACAGGGGACTCACTGAAGCTTTCTTT.

CDR3 sequence (DNA): TGCGCCAGCAGTCAATATTGGGGCGGGGGAGGGTCTTGTCAGCCCCAGCATTTT. This sequence encodes CASSQYWGGGGSCQPQHF. The J gene is TRBJ1-5, the V gene TRBV23-1; possible D gene TRBD1, 5 bases. TRBV23-1 is an ORF; its function is uncertain. Trimming stripped 1 base from V and 6 bases from J, with 22 bases between. The CDR3 length is 18 residues.

V and J are TRBV7-2 and TRBJ2-1; 11 bases fit TRBD2. V lost 1 base, J lost 9 bases, and 8 bases stayed unmatched. This CDR3 has 16 residues. CDR1 SGHTA and CDR2 FQGNSA come from the germline V gene. CDR3 sequence reads: CASSLELAGVKGEQFF. The CDR3 DNA sequence: TGTGCCAGCAGCTTAGAACTAGCGGGAGTCAAAGGTGAGCAGTTCTTC.

The chain carries TRBV9 and TRBJ1-4, with D possibly TRBD1 on 6 matching bases. This CDR3 region has 14 residues. Per germline, CDR1 SGDLS and CDR2 YYNGEE. V gave up 3 bases and J gave up 8 bases, with 14 bases separating them. The CDR3 sequence is CASSAGGGAEKLFF. Written as DNA, the CDR3 is TGTGCCAGCAGCGCGGGGGGGGGCGCGGAAAAACTGTTTTTT.

V gene TRBV15 combines with J gene TRBJ1-4, with a possible D match to TRBD1 (6 bases). Between the trimmed V and J ends, which lost 4 bases and 8 bases, there was a span of 20 bases. The CDR3 sequence is 16 residues long. Germline lookup yields CDR1 LNHNV and CDR2 YYDKDF (reference sequence). The CDR3 coding sequence is TGTGCCACCAGCAAGGACGGTGGCAGGGGAGGGGAAAAACTGTTTTTT. Protein: CATSKDGGRGGEKLFF.

This clone was detected a few times. The V gene is TRBV28, the J gene TRBJ2-2; no definite D call. V gave up 5 bases and J gave up 6 bases, with 10 bases separating them. Germline V CDR1 and CDR2: MDHEN, SYDVKM. The CDR3 covers 13 residues. The CDR3 DNA reads TGTGCCAGCAGTCTGGAGTATCCCGGGGAGCTGTTTTTT. Protein sequence: CASSLEYPGELFF.

This rearrangement joins TRBV7-2 to TRBJ2-1, with 8 positions matching TRBD2. Germline CDR1 SGHTA, CDR2 FQGNSA. With 4 bases clipped from V and 8 bases from J, the junction kept 13 bases outside the gene matches. This CDR3 is built from 16 residues. The CDR3 is CASSWGGGNLGHEQFF. The DNA for the CDR3 is TGTGCCAGCAGCTGGGGCGGGGGGAACCTCGGGCATGAGCAGTTCTTC.

The chain has TRBV7-6 and TRBJ1-3; D call uncertain. Germline values: CDR1 SGHVS, CDR2 FNYEAQ. The CDR3 runs 14 residues. V gave up 4 bases and J gave up 4 bases, with 11 bases separating them. CDR3 region: CASSSRRPGNTIYF. CDR3 bases: TGTGCCAGCAGCTCAAGGAGGCCCGGAAACACCATATATTTT.

This sequence joins TRBV4-3 and TRBJ1-4; 8 nucleotides line up with TRBD1. Losses at the gene ends were 6 bases for V and 10 bases for J; bases not matched to a gene: 7. Germline V lookup: CDR1 LGHNA, CDR2 YSLEER. The length of the CDR3 is 13 residues. The DNA of the CDR3 is TGCGCCAGCAGTGTACAGGGGGACGGAAAACTGTTTTTT. This translates into CASSVQGDGKLFF.

V is TRBV9 and J is TRBJ1-2; maybe TRBD1 (6 bases). V lost 4 bases, J lost 4 bases, and 23 bases lay in between. CDR1 and CDR2 from the germline V gene are SGDLS and YYNGEE. This CDR3 has 17 amino acids. The CDR3 reads CASSPGGRDKVGYGYTF. CDR3 coding DNA: TGTGCCAGCAGCCCGGGGGGGAGGGACAAAGTTGGCTATGGCTACACCTTC.

The gene calls are TRBV7-2 and TRBJ2-4, with 11 bases identical to TRBD1. After removal of 4 bases from V and 6 bases from J, the junction contained 2 bases not matched to a gene. This CDR3 is 14 amino acids long. The germline gives CDR1 SGHTA, CDR2 FQGNSA. The CDR3 reads CASSSGTGGNIQYF. CDR3 bases: TGTGCCAGCAGCTCGGGGACAGGGGGAAACATTCAGTACTTC.

V is TRBV19 and J is TRBJ2-2, with TRBD2 identical over 7 bases. CDR3 length: 13 residues. Trimming took 9 bases from V and 4 from J; bases not matched to a gene: 5. Germline V CDR1 and CDR2: LNHDA, SQIVND (reference sequence). CDR3 coding DNA: TGTGCCAGCGAGCGGGATAGCACCGGGGAGCTGTTTTTT. It translates to CASERDSTGELFF.